The rows below give T cell receptor beta chains drawn from one sample of a study of CXCR3-negative and CXCR3-positive naive CD8 T cells. With the 5' RACE reads reprocessed, TCRdb shows one record per CDR3 protein and no DNA. Its table lists 20,000 to 25,000 distinct CDR3 sequences. Sequenced input: memory CD8+ T cells from blood. These receptor sequences come from a human donor in good health. Some clones in this sample may be carry-over from other donors' samples. Both conserved end residues are part of each CDR3. Fields, in order: J gene, V gene, clone size, CDR3 protein. The size of a clone is reported for some rows only, either as once, few or many, or as a class for expanded clones.

j_call: TRBJ2-7; v_call: TRBV4-3; clone_size: NA; cdr3_aa: CASSQERAYEQYF
j_call: TRBJ2-5; v_call: TRBV28; clone_size: NA; cdr3_aa: CASSLPLPGTNQETQYF
j_call: TRBJ2-7; v_call: TRBV6-1; clone_size: NA; cdr3_aa: CASSDSHGGSYEQYF
j_call: TRBJ2-7; v_call: TRBV6-1; clone_size: NA; cdr3_aa: CATARAVPYEQYF
j_call: TRBJ2-1; v_call: TRBV12-3/TRBV12-4; clone_size: NA; cdr3_aa: CASIISSQGFYYNEQFF
j_call: TRBJ2-1; v_call: TRBV19; clone_size: NA; cdr3_aa: CASSAQGEYNEQFF
j_call: TRBJ2-1; v_call: TRBV7-2; clone_size: NA; cdr3_aa: CASSPGGWGMGNEQFF
j_call: TRBJ2-7; v_call: TRBV6-5; clone_size: NA; cdr3_aa: CASSAVTSFEQYF
j_call: TRBJ2-1; v_call: TRBV6-5; clone_size: NA; cdr3_aa: CASSSGESYNEQFF
j_call: TRBJ2-7; v_call: TRBV11-3; clone_size: NA; cdr3_aa: CASSNPGGQDPYEQYF
j_call: TRBJ2-5; v_call: TRBV4-1; clone_size: NA; cdr3_aa: CASSRVAGVGGTQYF
j_call: TRBJ2-1; v_call: TRBV12-3/TRBV12-4; clone_size: NA; cdr3_aa: CASSLEQDEQFF
j_call: TRBJ1-1; v_call: TRBV19; clone_size: NA; cdr3_aa: CASSIGQGLNTEAFF
j_call: TRBJ2-5; v_call: TRBV29-1; clone_size: NA; cdr3_aa: CSAWTGDKETQYF
j_call: TRBJ2-1; v_call: TRBV12-3/TRBV12-4; clone_size: NA; cdr3_aa: CASSLPYRSYNEQFF
j_call: TRBJ2-1; v_call: TRBV6-5; clone_size: NA; cdr3_aa: CASSPLAGEKYNEQFF
j_call: TRBJ1-6; v_call: TRBV28; clone_size: NA; cdr3_aa: CASSQPPDTVGPLHF
j_call: TRBJ2-1; v_call: TRBV16; clone_size: NA; cdr3_aa: CASSPQGAEQFF
j_call: TRBJ2-7; v_call: TRBV20-1; clone_size: NA; cdr3_aa: CSASGGSSYEQYF
j_call: TRBJ2-7; v_call: TRBV20-1; clone_size: NA; cdr3_aa: CSAQEYRDRAYEQYF
j_call: TRBJ2-4; v_call: TRBV20-1; clone_size: NA; cdr3_aa: CSARSPIAKNIQYF
j_call: TRBJ2-7; v_call: TRBV2; clone_size: NA; cdr3_aa: CASSEDQGTYEQYF
j_call: TRBJ2-7; v_call: TRBV7-6; clone_size: NA; cdr3_aa: CASSFRDTYEQYF
j_call: TRBJ2-5; v_call: TRBV7-6; clone_size: NA; cdr3_aa: CASSPPRGGGAGRGQETQYF
j_call: TRBJ2-7; v_call: TRBV7-3; clone_size: NA; cdr3_aa: CASSQEPTYEQYF
j_call: TRBJ2-2; v_call: TRBV7-8; clone_size: NA; cdr3_aa: CASSLTEETGELFF
j_call: TRBJ1-1; v_call: TRBV20-1; clone_size: NA; cdr3_aa: CSGGTGRLGNTEAFF
j_call: TRBJ2-7; v_call: TRBV12-3/TRBV12-4; clone_size: NA; cdr3_aa: CASSLGDRAFEQYF
j_call: TRBJ2-7; v_call: TRBV4-3; clone_size: NA; cdr3_aa: CASSRLLAGVPIDEQYF
j_call: TRBJ2-7; v_call: TRBV10-3; clone_size: NA; cdr3_aa: CAISAGGTAEQYF
j_call: TRBJ2-7; v_call: TRBV4-3; clone_size: NA; cdr3_aa: CASSQGFGTSYEQYF
j_call: TRBJ2-5; v_call: TRBV28; clone_size: NA; cdr3_aa: CASSLVSQTQYF
j_call: TRBJ2-7; v_call: TRBV28; clone_size: NA; cdr3_aa: CASSFSQNYEQYF
j_call: TRBJ2-1; v_call: TRBV4-3; clone_size: NA; cdr3_aa: CASSQDPPQGSSYNEQFF
j_call: TRBJ1-1; v_call: TRBV4-1; clone_size: NA; cdr3_aa: CASSQDLPSEAFF
j_call: TRBJ2-7; v_call: TRBV7-9; clone_size: NA; cdr3_aa: CASSPGPGQGVEQYF
j_call: TRBJ2-2; v_call: TRBV2; clone_size: NA; cdr3_aa: CASSKGQGNGELFF
j_call: TRBJ2-1; v_call: TRBV12-3/TRBV12-4; clone_size: NA; cdr3_aa: CASSLSPGLAGTPMSSYNEQFF
j_call: TRBJ2-1; v_call: TRBV7-2; clone_size: NA; cdr3_aa: CASSSGLAVYNEQFF
j_call: TRBJ1-1; v_call: TRBV7-2; clone_size: NA; cdr3_aa: CASSPPRALNTEAFF
j_call: TRBJ2-1; v_call: TRBV10-2; clone_size: NA; cdr3_aa: CAISALVYSEQFF
j_call: TRBJ2-5; v_call: TRBV7-9; clone_size: NA; cdr3_aa: CASSFVSLLETQYF
j_call: TRBJ2-3; v_call: TRBV4-1; clone_size: NA; cdr3_aa: CASSQEGTITDTQYF
j_call: TRBJ2-7; v_call: TRBV4-2; clone_size: NA; cdr3_aa: CASSQAGEQYF
j_call: TRBJ2-5; v_call: TRBV20-1; clone_size: medium-sized; cdr3_aa: CSAGRGRDQETQYF
j_call: TRBJ2-1; v_call: TRBV7-9; clone_size: large; cdr3_aa: CASSPGLERSFF